This paragraph reports one TCR beta chain. Antigen specificity is unknown. The sequence runs out 3 residues before the end of the CDR3; the remainder is reconstructed from the germline J gene. Sequencing was performed with immunoSEQ multiplex PCR; in TCRdb, only in-frame clones are kept and a portion is missing. This listing includes 25,000 to 35,000 clones. This entry is derived from a study of T cells in women clearing cervical HPV infection. For the study at large: Case blood drawn at lesion detection; control blood after infection cleared.

General study points: TRBV6-7 abundance was lower in cases than controls (around 0.11% versus 0.15%).

CDR3 length: 15 residues. Germline V CDR1 and CDR2: SNHLY, FYNNEI. Sequencing was done on a sample of blood buffy coat. This TCR was recovered from a woman between 18 and 70 years old with a cervical HPV16 infection that either progressed to CIN3+ or cleared (not recorded which). The chain links TRBV2 to TRBJ1-2, with TRBD1 matching over 7 bases. The CDR3 loop reads CATPMSGTDTDTYTF. CDR3 bases read: TGTGCCACCCCCATGTCTGGGACAGACACAGATACC.